One and the same sample provided the 11 T cell receptor beta chains below, sequenced in a study of blood T cell repertoires in COVID-19. Data came from immunoSEQ multiplex PCR; TCRdb stores just in-frame clones and leaves some out. This sample carries about 35,000 clones, over 80% of them seen once, and the ten largest clones take about 9.4%. The sample comprised peripheral blood. The receptor set was obtained from a man older than 75 with active COVID-19.

The J gene is TRBJ2-5, the V gene TRBV5-1, with TRBD2 identical over 9 bases. The CDR3 is 16 amino acids. Losses at the gene ends were 0 bases for V and 4 bases for J; bases not matched to a gene: 7. The germline V gene has CDR1 SGHRS and CDR2 YFSETQ. The CDR3 sequence is CASSLVAGTSSETQYF. CDR3 bases: TGCGCCAGCAGCTTGGTCGCCGGGACTAGCTCAGAGACCCAGTACTTC.

The rearrangement links TRBV6-6 to TRBJ2-1, with 7 bases that match TRBD1. CDR1 is MNHNY, CDR2 SVGAGI, per germline (reference sequence). This CDR3 region has 12 residues. The V segment lost 8 bases and the J segment 8 bases; nucleotides outside the gene matches: 6. In DNA form, the CDR3 reads TGTGCCAGCGGGCAGGGGGTCGATGAGCAGTTCTTC. It translates to CASGQGVDEQFF.

The chain employs TRBV9 and TRBJ1-3; no definite D call. CDR3 size: 14 residues. Germline assignment: CDR1 SGDLS and CDR2 YYNGEE. The V end was cut by 2 bases, the J end by 0 bases, with 6 bases between. The CDR3 DNA reads as TGTGCCAGCAGCGTTCAGTTCTCTGGAAACACCATATATTTT. This translates into CASSVQFSGNTIYF.

The V gene is TRBV6-5, the J gene TRBJ2-6; 7 nucleotides line up with TRBD1. Trimming took 6 bases from V and 2 from J; bases not matched to a gene: 4. The CDR3 runs 15 residues. CDR1 and CDR2 from the germline V gene are MNHEY and SVGAGI. DNA of the CDR3: TGTGCCAGCAGAATCACAGGGGCTGGGGCCAACGTCCTGACTTTC. It is translated as CASRITGAGANVLTF.

The rearrangement links TRBV19 to TRBJ2-2; maybe TRBD1 (6 bases). V was trimmed by 3 bases and J by 1 base, leaving 21 bases between them. CDR3 size: 19 residues. The germline V gene has CDR1 LNHDA and CDR2 SQIVND (reference sequence). For the CDR3, the DNA is TGTGCCAGTAGTATTAGGGCAGGGGCCCCCTTAGGGAACACCGGGGAGCTGTTTTTT. Translating gives CASSIRAGAPLGNTGELFF.

The rearrangement uses TRBV10-3 and TRBJ1-6; tentatively, D is TRBD1 (5 bases). The germline CDR1 and CDR2 sequences are ENHRY and SYGVKD. Trimming removed 3 bases from V and 7 bases from J, with 7 bases in between. The CDR3 loop spans 13 amino acids. CDR3: CAISDRANSPLHF. The DNA of the CDR3 is TGTGCCATCAGTGACAGGGCGAATTCACCCCTCCACTTT.

The chain employs TRBV21-1 and TRBJ2-2; the table's D call TRBD2 went unverified against the DNA. TRBV21-1 is marked as a pseudogene. The CDR3 extends over 14 amino acids. The CDR3 loop is CASSTRLATGELFF. DNA of the CDR3: TGTGCCAGCAGCACCCGCTTAGCCACCGGGGAGCTGTTTTTT.

The J gene is TRBJ1-2, the V gene TRBV28; TRBD1 agrees at 9 bases. The CDR3 runs 14 residues. Germline V gene data show CDR1 as MDHEN and CDR2 as SYDVKM. V lost 7 bases, J lost 4 bases, and 7 bases stayed unmatched. CDR3 region: CASNWGQGSYGYTF. The CDR3 DNA follows: TGTGCCAGCAACTGGGGACAGGGCTCCTATGGCTACACCTTC.

The chain is built from TRBV11-2 and TRBJ2-7; maybe TRBD2 (6 bases). CDR1 is SGHAT and CDR2 is FQNNGV in the germline V gene. The V end was cut by 8 bases, the J end by 4 bases, with 21 bases between. The CDR3 loop spans 15 amino acids. CDR3 nucleotides: TGTGCCAGCGGCCGAGCGGAGGGCCGTCGGTACGAGCAGTACTTC. Translated, it gives CASGRAEGRRYEQYF.

The rearrangement links TRBV24-1 to TRBJ2-7, with a weak D call TRBD1 (6 bases). Trimming pared 3 bases from V and 0 bases from J, leaving 14 bases between. The CDR3 loop spans 16 amino acids. The germline V gene has CDR1 KGHDR and CDR2 SFDVKD. In nucleotides, the CDR3 is TGTGCCACCAGTGATGGGGGCGGTCGTAGCTCCTACGAGCAGTACTTC. Its translation: CATSDGGGRSSYEQYF.

The chain uses TRBV28 and TRBJ2-7; weak D call: TRBD1 (6 bases). This CDR3 region has 13 residues. The germline gives CDR1 MDHEN, CDR2 SYDVKM. V was pared by 11 bases and J by 2 bases, with 16 bases between. DNA of the CDR3: TGTGCCGTGGAGTCGGGGACAACCTACGAGCAGTACTTC. This encodes CAVESGTTYEQYF. Full variable domain (outside the CDR3, taken from reference TRBV28 and TRBJ2-7): DVKVTQSSRYLVKRTGEKVFLECVQDMDHENMFWYRQDPGLGLRLIYFSYDVKMKEKGDIPEGYSVSREKKERFSLILESASTNQTSMYLCAVESGTTYEQYFGPGTRLTVT.